This is a list of T cell receptor beta chains from one sample in a study of blood T cells in healthy people across ages. TCRdb re-called the 5' RACE reads through MiXCR, storing one row per CDR3 protein. This table holds about a million distinct CDR3 sequences, just over 50% found once. Sequencing was done on a sample of blood. Receptors originate from an older woman in good health. Each CDR3 is given with its conserved first and last residue. The D gene is left open where the match is weak. Rows give clone size only sometimes, using once, few, many, or a class for an expanded clone.

NA,TRBV28,18,NA,TRBJ2-2,CASSPSGWGQADTGELFF,TGTGCCAGCAGCCCTAGTGGGTGGGGCCAGGCCGACACCGGGGAGCTGTTTTTT
NA,TRBV7-2,14,NA,TRBJ2-3,CASTRPRDGDTQYF,TGTGCCAGCACCCGACCCAGGGACGGAGATACGCAGTATTTT
NA,TRBV6-5,14,NA,TRBJ1-6,CASSPRSGNSPLHF,TGTGCCAGCAGTCCTCGGTCGGGTAATTCACCCCTCCACTTT
NA,TRBV20-1,12,NA,TRBJ2-7,CSARGLAYEQYF,TGCAGTGCTCGAGGACTTGCCTACGAGCAGTACTTC
TRBD1,TRBV20-1,17,NA,TRBJ1-6,CSATTGETLYNSSPLHF,TGCAGTGCTACTACAGGGGAAACACTTTATAATAGTTCACCCCTCCACTTT
TRBD2,TRBV24-1,15,NA,TRBJ2-3,CATPGTSGSTDTQYF,TGTGCCACACCCGGGACTAGCGGGAGCACAGATACGCAGTATTTT
TRBD2,TRBV12-3/TRBV12-4,19,NA,TRBJ2-4,CASSFRGTRVTLAKNIQYF,TGTGCCAGCAGTTTTCGAGGGACTAGAGTAACACTAGCCAAAAACATTCAGTACTTC
NA,TRBV7-2,16,NA,TRBJ2-1,CASSLVSSGSPYEQFF,TGTGCCAGCAGCTTAGTGTCTAGTGGGAGTCCGTATGAGCAGTTCTTC
TRBD2,TRBV4-2,15,NA,TRBJ2-7,CAFRWASGRSHEQYF,TGTGCCTTCAGGTGGGCTAGCGGGAGATCCCACGAGCAGTACTTC
NA,TRBV7-9,17,NA,TRBJ1-1,CASTTWTGTSMNTEAFF,TGTGCCAGCACTACCTGGACTGGGACCAGCATGAACACTGAAGCTTTCTTT
NA,TRBV30,13,NA,TRBJ2-7,CAWSVDTTGEQYF,TGTGCCTGGAGTGTCGATACCACGGGCGAGCAGTACTTC
TRBD1,TRBV4-2,15,NA,TRBJ1-4,CASSLGTGTNEKLFF,TGTGCCAGCAGCCTGGGGACAGGGACTAATGAAAAACTGTTTTTT
TRBD1,TRBV12-3/TRBV12-4,16,once,TRBJ2-3,CVSSWYRGASTDTQYF,TGTGTCAGCAGTTGGTACAGGGGAGCTAGCACAGATACGCAGTATTTT
NA,TRBV7-2,15,few,TRBJ2-3,CASSLVALVGVTQYF,TGTGCCAGCAGCTTAGTGGCCCTTGTTGGCGTGACGCAGTATTTT
NA,TRBV7-2,14,NA,TRBJ2-5,CASSSPGPLETQYF,TGTGCCAGCAGCTCGCCGGGACCCTTGGAGACCCAGTACTTC
NA,TRBV10-3,13,few,TRBJ2-7,CAISESAGREQYF,TGTGCCATCAGTGAGTCGGCGGGCCGCGAGCAGTACTTC
NA,TRBV27,17,NA,TRBJ2-7,CASYPSGVGLSSYEQYF,TGTGCCAGCTACCCATCGGGTGTCGGACTTAGCTCCTACGAGCAGTACTTC
NA,TRBV6-1,15,NA,TRBJ2-7,CASRESTSRADEQYF,TGTGCCAGCAGGGAGAGTACCTCCCGTGCAGACGAGCAGTACTTC
NA,TRBV20-1,14,NA,TRBJ2-5,CSLSRGVSDETQYF,TGCAGTTTGTCCCGAGGGGTCAGCGACGAGACCCAGTACTTC
TRBD1,TRBV20-1,13,NA,TRBJ2-7,CSANRDRAYEQYF,TGCAGTGCTAACCGGGACAGGGCCTACGAGCAGTACTTC
TRBD2,TRBV4-2,13,NA,TRBJ2-7,CASSLKPAGGLYF,TGTGCCAGCAGCCTCAAGCCGGCGGGAGGTTTGTACTTC
TRBD2,TRBV7-6,16,NA,TRBJ2-3,CASSPQVAGGTDTQYF,TGTGCCAGCAGCCCACAGGTAGCGGGAGGCACAGATACGCAGTATTTT
TRBD2,TRBV4-2,16,few,TRBJ2-3,CASSQDGLAGTDTQYF,TGTGCCAGCAGCCAAGATGGACTAGCCGGCACAGATACGCAGTATTTT
NA,TRBV5-1,15,NA,TRBJ2-7,CASRPITGASYEQYF,TGCGCCAGCAGACCTATCACCGGGGCCAGCTACGAGCAGTACTTC
TRBD1,TRBV9,14,NA,TRBJ2-7,CASSSDRLSYEQYF,TGTGCCAGCAGCTCGGACAGGCTTAGCTACGAGCAGTACTTC
NA,TRBV20-1,11,NA,TRBJ2-5,CSASVRNEQYF,TGCAGTGCGAGCGTCAGGAATGAGCAGTACTTC
NA,TRBV5-1,13,many,TRBJ1-4,CASSYDSNEKLFF,TGCGCCAGCAGCTACGACAGTAATGAAAAACTGTTTTTT
TRBD2,TRBV12-3/TRBV12-4,14,few,TRBJ2-4,CASRETSGKNIQYF,TGTGCCAGCAGAGAGACTAGCGGGAAAAACATTCAGTACTTC